This TCR beta chain came from a study of T-cell memory formation after mild COVID-19. Whole-study context: TCR clusters largely stayed donor specific.

MiXCR, run by TCRdb on the 5' RACE reads, gives a single entry per CDR3 protein. The table shows roughly 260,000 distinct CDR3 sequences, with roughly 15% occurring only once. Points on this clonotype: Antigen: not known.

CDR3 length: 15 amino acids. Germline CDR1 reads SGHTA; CDR2 reads FQGTGA. V was shortened by 5 bases and J by 3 bases, with 13 bases between the two germline ends. The study, taken as a whole, reports: Clonal second-wave expansions that peaked on day 37 had unconfirmed SARS-CoV-2 specificity. While clones contracting from day 15 to 85 were balanced between CD4 and CD8, later expanders leaned CD4+. Clones that contracted clustered mainly in CM and EM if CD4+ and in EMRA if CD8+.

The chain uses TRBV7-3 and TRBJ2-2; the D gene is possibly TRBD1 (6 bases). The receptor was isolated from a man aged 18 to 29 who had mild COVID-19 (a few samples of this study predate the infection). Cell type and time point are not known. The source material was PBMCs or a T cell subset sorted from them (not recorded which). CDR3 nucleotide sequence: TGTGCCAGCAGCGCCCACAGGGAAGACACCGGGGAGCTGTTTTTT. Its protein is CASSAHREDTGELFF.